This T cell receptor beta chain stems from a study of blood T cell repertoires in COVID-19. Resolution of symptoms, clearance, or two negative PCRs was present in recovered Cohort 3 donors. This clone was counted once. The data were produced by immunoSEQ multiplex PCR, yet TCRdb's version contains in-frame clones alone and is incomplete. The data hold approximately 170,000 clones, with 84% observed a single time. The length of the CDR3 is 11 residues. V was shortened by 0 bases and J by 10 bases, with 3 bases between the two germline ends. Germline loops: CDR1 KGHDR, CDR2 SFDVKD. This sequence originates from a woman younger than 45 who had recovered from COVID-19. This chain uses TRBV24-1 with TRBJ2-1; D not resolved. Sequenced input: PBMCs or T cells enriched from blood (not recorded which). CDR3 coding DNA: TGTGCCACCAGTGATTTGGAGGAGCAGTTCTTC. Its translation: CATSDLEEQFF.